The T cell receptor beta chain under discussion was sequenced for a study of cytomegalovirus exposure and HLA in healthy donors. Points from the study as a whole: Reported results showed that the classifier diagnosed cytomegalovirus status with high specificity and sensitivity. In vitro experiments confirmed that a few CMV-associated chains were specific for CMV antigens. One later analysis, an examination of the 120 validation repertoires, found that first-cohort TCR clusters tended to co-occur in them. The study put 150 or so TCR beta chains on its list as cytomegalovirus-associated.

This CDR3 spans 13 amino acids. CDR1 is LNHDA and CDR2 is SQIVND in the germline V gene (reference sequence). Trimming at V came to 4 bases and at J to 1 base, leaving 0 bases not matched to a gene. Some clones are missing from TCRdb's copy, which holds only in-frame ones; the method was immunoSEQ multiplex PCR. The table has some 150,000 clones, about 86% seen once. To note about this clone: Its target is unknown.

The chain links TRBV19 to TRBJ1-1; 7 nucleotides agree with TRBD1. This clonotype was sampled from a human donor in good health. The specimen was PBMCs. The DNA for the CDR3 is TGTGCCAGTAGTAACAGGGGGAACACTGAAGCTTTCTTT. Translating gives CASSNRGNTEAFF.